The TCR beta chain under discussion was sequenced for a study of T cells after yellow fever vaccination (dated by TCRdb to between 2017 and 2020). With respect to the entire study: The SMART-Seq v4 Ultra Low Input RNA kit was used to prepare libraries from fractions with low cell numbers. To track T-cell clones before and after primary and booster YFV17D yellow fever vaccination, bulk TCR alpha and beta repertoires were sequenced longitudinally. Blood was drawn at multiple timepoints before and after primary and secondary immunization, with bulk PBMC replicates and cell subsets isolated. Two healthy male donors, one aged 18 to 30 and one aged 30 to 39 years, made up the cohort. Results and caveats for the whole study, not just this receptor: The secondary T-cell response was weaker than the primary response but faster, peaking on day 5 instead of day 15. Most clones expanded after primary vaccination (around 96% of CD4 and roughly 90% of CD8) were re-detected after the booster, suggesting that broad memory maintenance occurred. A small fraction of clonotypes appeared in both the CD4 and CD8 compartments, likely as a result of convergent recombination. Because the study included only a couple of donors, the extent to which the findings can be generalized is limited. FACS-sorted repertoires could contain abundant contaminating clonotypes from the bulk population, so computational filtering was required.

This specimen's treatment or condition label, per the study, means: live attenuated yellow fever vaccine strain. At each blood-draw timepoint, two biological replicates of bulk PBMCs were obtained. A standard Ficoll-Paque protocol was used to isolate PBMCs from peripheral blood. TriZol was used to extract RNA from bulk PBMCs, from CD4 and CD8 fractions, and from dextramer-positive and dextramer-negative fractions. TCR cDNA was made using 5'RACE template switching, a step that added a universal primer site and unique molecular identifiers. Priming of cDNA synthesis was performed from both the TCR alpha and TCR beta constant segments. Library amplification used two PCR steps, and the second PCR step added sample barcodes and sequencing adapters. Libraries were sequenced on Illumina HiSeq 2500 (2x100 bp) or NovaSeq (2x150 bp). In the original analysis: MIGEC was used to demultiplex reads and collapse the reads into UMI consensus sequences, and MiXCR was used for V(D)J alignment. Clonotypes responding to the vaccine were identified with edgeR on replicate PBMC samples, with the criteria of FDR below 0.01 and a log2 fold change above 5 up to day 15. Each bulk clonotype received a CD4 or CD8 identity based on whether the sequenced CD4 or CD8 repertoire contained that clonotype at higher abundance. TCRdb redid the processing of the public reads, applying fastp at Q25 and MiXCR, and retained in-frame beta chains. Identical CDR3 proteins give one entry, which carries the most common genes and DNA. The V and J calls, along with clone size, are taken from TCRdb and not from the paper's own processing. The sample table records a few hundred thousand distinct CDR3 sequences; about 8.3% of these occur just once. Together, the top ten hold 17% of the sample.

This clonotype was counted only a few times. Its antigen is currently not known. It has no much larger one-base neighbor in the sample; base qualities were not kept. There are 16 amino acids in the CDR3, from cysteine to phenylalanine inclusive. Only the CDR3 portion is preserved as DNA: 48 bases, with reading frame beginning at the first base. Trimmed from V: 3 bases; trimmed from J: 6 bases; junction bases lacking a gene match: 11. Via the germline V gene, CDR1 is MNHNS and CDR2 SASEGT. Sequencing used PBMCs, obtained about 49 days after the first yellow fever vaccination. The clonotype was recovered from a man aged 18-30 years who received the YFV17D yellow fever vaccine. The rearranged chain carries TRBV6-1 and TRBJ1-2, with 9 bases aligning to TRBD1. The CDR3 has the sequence CASSESGQGYVDGYTF. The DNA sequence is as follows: TGTGCCAGCAGTGAGTCGGGACAGGGTTACGTGGATGGCTACACCTTC.